Following are 5 T cell receptor beta chains from one sample sequenced in a study of cytomegalovirus exposure and HLA in healthy donors. Researchers ran the PCR with 60 Vbeta and 13 Jbeta primers. Measured with immunoSEQ multiplex PCR; TCRdb has only the in-frame clones, and not every one. Of fewer than 250,000 clones in the sample, approximately 86% were seen once. Sequencing was carried out using PBMCs. The receptors derive from a woman between 18 and 30 years old in good health and CMV-seronegative.

This clone was found once. One junction end disagrees with the germline gene, perhaps due to a read error. The chain employs TRBV7-9 and TRBJ2-7, with a weak D call TRBD1 (6 bases). The CDR3 is made up of 15 amino acids. Germline lookup yields CDR1 SEHNR and CDR2 FQNEAQ (reference sequence). This CDR3 reads CSSSPITGTRYEQYF. The CDR3 region has the DNA TGTTCCAGCAGCCCCATTACCGGGACACGGTACGAGCAGTACTTC.

This clone appeared a single time. J is TRBJ1-6 and V is TRBV6-5; no reliable D call. The ends were cut back, 7 bases at V and 6 bases at J, with 10 bases in the middle. The CDR3 totals 13 residues. The germline CDR1 and CDR2 sequences are MNHEY and SVGAGI. The CDR3 DNA reads TGTGCCAGCACCAACGGAGGTAATTCACCCCTCCACTTT. This gives the protein CASTNGGNSPLHF.

About this clone itself: Relative to the germline gene, one junction end is altered; a read error may explain this. The J gene is TRBJ2-7, the V gene TRBV6-1, with D possibly being TRBD2 (5 bases). There are 13 residues in the CDR3. Per germline, CDR1 MNHNS and CDR2 SASEGT. The DNA for the CDR3 is TGTGCCAGCAGTGACCGAGGGATATACGAGCAGTGCTTC. Translated: CASSDRGIYEQCF.

V gene TRBV5-1 combines with J gene TRBJ2-7; 15 bases are a match to TRBD2. Looked up from germline, CDR1 is SGHRS and CDR2 is YFSETQ. The CDR3 is made up of 18 amino acids. V was clipped by 4 bases and J by 5 bases; unmatched bases: 13. CDR3 nucleotide sequence: TGCGCCAGCAGCCCCGGGGGGACTAGCGGGGGGCCGGGCCACGAGCAGTACTTC. Amino acid sequence: CASSPGGTSGGPGHEQYF.

In this sample, this clone turned up once. The rearrangement joins TRBV19 to TRBJ1-4, with 8 bases matching TRBD1. J was trimmed by 7 bases and V by 8 bases; bases with no gene match: 12. In germline, CDR1 is LNHDA, CDR2 SQIVND (reference sequence). This CDR3 spans 15 amino acids. In DNA, the CDR3 is TGTGCCAGTGGGCGGGGCACAGGGGGGGCTGAAAAACTGTTTTTT. This gives the protein CASGRGTGGAEKLFF.